This T cell receptor beta chain is from a study of T cell responses to AZD1222 COVID-19 vaccine. Germline V gives CDR1 LNHDA, CDR2 SQIVND (reference sequence). V shed 5 bases and J 5 bases; nucleotides not matched to a gene: 7. The CDR3 loop spans 15 amino acids. Using immunoSEQ multiplex PCR, the repertoire was profiled, and TCRdb retains in-frame clones only, with some absent. This sample has about 120,000 clones, with roughly 87% found just once. The rearrangement uses TRBV19 and TRBJ1-2, with 11 bases fitting TRBD1. This specimen consisted of peripheral blood, obtained on day 0 of AZD1222 vaccination. This clonotype was obtained from an adult in good health. The CDR3 reads CASSVAGTGGYGYTF. Written as DNA, the CDR3 is TGTGCCAGTAGTGTGGCCGGGACAGGGGGATATGGCTACACCTTC.